This T cell receptor beta chain is from a study of cytomegalovirus exposure and HLA in healthy donors. This clone was counted once. V was shortened by 0 bases and J by 0 bases, with 7 bases between the two germline ends. The CDR3 extends over 15 amino acids. CDR1 is SGDLS and CDR2 is YYNGEE in the germline V gene. Primers included in the PCR were 60 Vbeta and 13 Jbeta primers. The data were produced by immunoSEQ multiplex PCR, yet TCRdb's version contains in-frame clones alone and is incomplete. The table records 100,000 to 150,000 clones, around two thirds of them present only once. Sequencing used PBMCs. This sequence joins TRBV9 and TRBJ1-3; D gene ambiguous. This clonotype was obtained from a human donor in good health. This CDR3 is CASSVAGFSGNTIYF. The CDR3 DNA reads as TGTGCCAGCAGCGTAGCGGGTTTCTCTGGAAACACCATATATTTT.